These 20 T cell receptor beta chains were all obtained from the same sample, sequenced in a study of T-cell reconstitution after alpha-beta-depleted transplantation in children. Unique molecular identifiers were incorporated when the TCRbeta library was constructed. Using its own MiXCR run on the PCR reads, TCRdb lists one record per CDR3 protein. The table records 800,000 to 1,000,000 distinct CDR3 sequences, about 29% of them present only once. This material consisted of PBMCs, mostly from graft donor cells, taken 360 days after TCRalphabeta/CD19-depleted stem cell transplant. The receptor source for this set is a boy younger than two who had a stem cell transplant for SCID, so the T cells may come from the graft donor.

A few counts support this clonotype. The rearrangement uses TRBV7-3 and TRBJ2-1, with D hard to call. Germline CDR1 SGHTA, CDR2 FQGTGA. V lost 0 bases, J lost 4 bases, and 7 bases lay in between. The CDR3 contains 14 residues. The CDR3 loop reads CASSLTTGYNEQFF. CDR3 DNA sequence: TGTGCCAGCAGCTTAACAACTGGGTACAATGAGCAGTTCTTC.

Many counts were recorded for this clonotype. This sequence joins TRBV9 and TRBJ2-7; 10 nucleotides align to TRBD1. Germline CDR1 is SGDLS and CDR2 is YYNGEE. CDR3 size: 15 residues. With 3 bases clipped from V and 5 bases from J, the junction kept 8 bases outside the gene matches. The CDR3: CASSDSGTGVDEQYF. The DNA of the CDR3 is TGTGCCAGCAGCGACTCCGGGACAGGGGTAGACGAGCAGTACTTC.

This clonotype was counted a few times. The chain employs TRBV9 and TRBJ2-5; 10 bases align to TRBD2. The V segment lost 3 bases and the J segment 5 bases; nucleotides outside the gene matches: 7. Germline values: CDR1 SGDLS, CDR2 YYNGEE. The CDR3 consists of 15 residues. CDR3 in DNA: TGTGCCAGCAGCGCCGGGACTAGCGTAGGGGAGACCCAGTACTTC. This encodes CASSAGTSVGETQYF.

This clonotype was seen ten or more times. V is TRBV28 and J is TRBJ2-1; no clear D gene. The CDR3 runs 16 residues. Germline CDR1 MDHEN, CDR2 SYDVKM. Trimming cost V 2 bases and J 0 bases, with 11 bases left between them. The CDR3 here is CASSLVGRGSYNEQFF. The CDR3 bases are TGTGCCAGCAGTTTAGTAGGGCGTGGCTCCTACAATGAGCAGTTCTTC.

The chain recombines TRBV3-1 with TRBJ2-1, with 10 bases matching TRBD2. The germline V gene encodes CDR1 LGHDT and CDR2 YNNKEL (reference sequence). With 4 bases clipped from V and 9 bases from J, the junction kept 12 bases outside the gene matches. The CDR3 runs 16 residues. The CDR3 is CASSPLGLAAGSEQFF. CDR3 nucleotide sequence: TGTGCCAGCAGCCCCCTCGGACTAGCGGCGGGGAGTGAGCAGTTCTTC.

The gene calls are TRBV29-1 and TRBJ2-7; 10 bases align to TRBD1. J was trimmed by 7 bases and V by 2 bases; bases with no gene match: 8. This CDR3 has 14 residues. CDR1 is SQVTM and CDR2 is ANQGSEA in the germline V gene. The CDR3 DNA reads TGCAGCGTTGAAAGGGGGACAGGGGCAAGGGAGCAGTACTTC. It is translated as CSVERGTGAREQYF.

The CDR3 nucleotides are TGCGCCAGCAGCATGTCGCTAACTAGCGGGGGCCAAGAGACCCAGTACTTC. It translates to CASSMSLTSGGQETQYF. V is TRBV5-1 and J is TRBJ2-5; 11 bases map to TRBD2. V lost 4 bases to trimming and J lost 1 base; unmatched junction nucleotides: 9. Germline V gene lookup returns CDR1 SGHRS and CDR2 YFSETQ. The CDR3 totals 17 residues.

J is TRBJ2-7 and V is TRBV28, with D tentatively TRBD1 or TRBD2 (5 bases each). V gave up 5 bases and J gave up 0 bases, with 14 bases separating them. Germline-derived CDR1 and CDR2 are MDHEN and SYDVKM. The CDR3 extends over 15 amino acids. CDR3 DNA: TGTGCCAGCAGTCCAGAGGGACGAAGCTCCTACGAGCAGTACTTC. It codes for CASSPEGRSSYEQYF.

The sample holds many counts of this clonotype. The junction does not match germline at one end; this may be a read error. The chain uses TRBV6-2 or TRBV6-3 and TRBJ2-5; 8 bases agree with TRBD2. The CDR3 has 14 amino acids. CDR1 and CDR2 (germline): MNHEY, SVGEGT. The CDR3 reads CASSYTSGQETQYF. The CDR3 DNA is TGCGCCAGCAGCTACACTAGCGGCCAAGAGACCCAGTACTTC.

This clonotype came up a few times. The chain combines TRBV20-1 with TRBJ2-2, with D possibly matching TRBD2 (6 bases). The CDR3 contains 16 residues. The germline V gene has CDR1 DFQATT and CDR2 SNEGSKA (reference sequence). Trimming stripped 4 bases from V and 1 base from J, with 16 bases between. For the CDR3, the DNA is TGCAGTGCTAAACCGGAGGGGCCGAAGAACACCGGGGAGCTGTTTTTT. Protein sequence: CSAKPEGPKNTGELFF.

This clonotype was counted between two and nine times. The genes are TRBV29-1 and TRBJ2-5; no definite D call. V lost 6 bases to trimming and J lost 2 bases, with 10 bases between them. Germline-derived CDR1 and CDR2 are SQVTM and ANQGSEA. The CDR3 extends over 12 amino acids. CDR3 sequence (DNA): TGCAGCGTCCGGGCCAGGCAAGAGACCCAGTACTTC. This codes for CSVRARQETQYF.

This clonotype came up a few times. This chain connects TRBV21-1 to TRBJ2-3; the listed D gene, TRBD2, was not tested against the DNA. TRBV21-1 is an annotated pseudogene. CDR3 length equals 17 residues. CDR3 bases: TGTGCCAGCAGCAAAAGGTGGCGCGGGGGGGCGGAAGATACGCAGTATTTT. Its translation is CASSKRWRGGAEDTQYF.

The V call is TRBV12-3 or TRBV12-4, the J call TRBJ2-7, with unresolved D. V gave up 6 bases and J gave up 3 bases, with 15 bases separating them. The CDR3 has 14 amino acids. Written as DNA, the CDR3 is TGTGCCAGCAGCCCTCCCGGTTACCACTACGAGCAGTACTTC. As protein: CASSPPGYHYEQYF.

In DNA form, the CDR3 reads TGCAGCGTAGGGACAAGGAGCTACGAGCAGTACTTC. Translation gives CSVGTRSYEQYF. The V and J genes are TRBV29-1 and TRBJ2-7, with a weak D call TRBD1 (6 bases). The germline V gene encodes CDR1 SQVTM and CDR2 ANQGSEA. The CDR3 length is 12 residues. V was pared by 6 bases and J by 3 bases, with 12 bases between.

This clonotype has only a few counts. The V gene is TRBV7-8, the J gene TRBJ2-7; D remains ambiguous. This CDR3 contains 15 residues. V was trimmed by 5 bases and J by 3 bases, leaving 17 bases between them. Germline V gene lookup returns CDR1 SGHVS and CDR2 FQNEAQ. CDR3 sequence: CASSPAEQHFYEQYF. In DNA, the CDR3 is TGTGCCAGCAGCCCCGCCGAACAGCATTTCTACGAGCAGTACTTC.

This clonotype was counted ten times or more. The rearrangement links TRBV28 to TRBJ1-3; D gene ambiguous. CDR1 is MDHEN, CDR2 SYDVKM, per germline. V was clipped by 1 base and J by 4 bases, with 2 bases between them. The CDR3 is 12 amino acids. The CDR3 loop is CASSLYGNTIYF. In DNA, the CDR3 is TGTGCCAGCAGTTTATACGGAAACACCATATATTTT.

V is TRBV7-2 and J is TRBJ1-1; D not certain. Trimming removed 5 bases from V and 2 bases from J, with 15 bases in between. CDR1 and CDR2 (germline): SGHTA, FQGNSA. The CDR3 is 15 residues long. The CDR3 coding sequence is TGTGCCAGCAGCCTCCGGGTGGGGTCCAACACTGAAGCTTTCTTT. This codes for CASSLRVGSNTEAFF. The full variable domain, its missing parts supplied by reference TRBV7-2 and TRBJ1-1, is GAGVSQSPSNKVTEKGKDVELRCDPISGHTALYWYRQSLGQGLEFLIYFQGNSAPDKSGLPSDRFSAERTGGSVSTLTIQRTQQEDSAVYLCASSLRVGSNTEAFFGQGTRLTVV.

V and J are TRBV29-1 and TRBJ2-1; tentatively, D is TRBD2 (6 bases). V lost 6 bases to trimming and J lost 4 bases, with 16 bases between them. The CDR3 has 14 amino acids. Per the germline V gene, CDR1 is SQVTM and CDR2 is ANQGSEA. For the CDR3, the DNA is TGCAGCGTGGAGCGGGCCATCCTTTACAATGAGCAGTTCTTC. Protein product: CSVERAILYNEQFF.

The genes are TRBV6-6 and TRBJ2-4; unclear D gene. CDR1 is MNHNY, CDR2 SVGAGI, per germline (reference sequence). This CDR3 has 12 residues. V lost 5 bases, J lost 8 bases, and 10 bases lay in between. The CDR3 region has the DNA TGTGCCAGCAGTCTCTATACGGACATTCAGTACTTC. This sequence encodes CASSLYTDIQYF.

The rearrangement links TRBV28 to TRBJ1-1, with 8 bases matching TRBD1. The CDR3 is made up of 13 amino acids. Unmatched junction bases numbered 2, after V lost 7 bases and J lost 1 base. Germline-derived CDR1 and CDR2 are MDHEN and SYDVKM. CDR3 region: CASIGQGNTEAFF. DNA of the CDR3: TGTGCCAGCATCGGACAGGGGAACACTGAAGCTTTCTTT.